The 12 T cell receptor beta chains below all came from one sample that was sequenced in a study of cytomegalovirus exposure and HLA in healthy donors. PCR amplification relied on 60 Vbeta primers (plus 13 Jbeta primers). TCRdb's copy holds only in-frame clones and misses some; the assay was immunoSEQ multiplex PCR. The sample has about 160,000 clones, approximately 62% seen once. Material: PBMCs. Every receptor here comes from a man aged 45-60 years in good health and CMV-seronegative.

This clone showed up just once. The J gene is TRBJ1-2, the V gene TRBV6-5; a possible D gene is TRBD1 (5 bases). Trimming stripped 2 bases from V and 2 bases from J, with 12 bases between. This CDR3 has 15 residues. Germline V CDR1 and CDR2: MNHEY, SVGAGI. In DNA form, the CDR3 reads TGTGCCAGCAGTTACGGGGGGGAGGGGAACTATGGCTACACCTTC. This translates into CASSYGGEGNYGYTF.

V is TRBV13 and J is TRBJ1-4, with 10 bases that match TRBD1. The CDR3 length is 15 residues. The germline V gene encodes CDR1 PRHDT and CDR2 FYEKMQ (reference sequence). V dropped 5 bases and J dropped 8; count of bases not matched to a gene: 8. The CDR3 spells CASSPPGQGREKLFF. Here the CDR3 DNA reads TGTGCCAGCAGCCCGCCGGGACAGGGGCGGGAAAAACTGTTTTTT.

The J gene is TRBJ2-6, the V gene TRBV5-1, with a weak D call TRBD2 (7 bases). The CDR3 is made up of 17 amino acids. V was clipped by 8 bases and J by 2 bases, with 20 bases between them. Germline CDR1 is SGHRS and CDR2 is YFSETQ. The CDR3 bases are TGCGCCAGTACTATCTACAGGGAGGGCCCTGGGGCCAACGTCCTGACTTTC. Amino acid sequence: CASTIYREGPGANVLTF.

The J gene is TRBJ2-2, the V gene TRBV27; 7 bases map to TRBD1. Germline V CDR1 and CDR2: MNHEY, SMNVEV (reference sequence). The trim removed 2 bases at V and 6 bases at J, leaving 15 bases unmatched. The CDR3 consists of 18 residues. The CDR3 region has the DNA TGTGCCAGCAGTTTAACTGTGCCTAGTACAGGGGAAGCCGGGGAGCTGTTTTTT. The encoded protein is CASSLTVPSTGEAGELFF.

The chain combines TRBV6-6 with TRBJ1-2; a possible D gene is TRBD1 (5 bases). V dropped 2 bases and J dropped 1 base, with 8 bases sitting between them. Per germline, CDR1 MNHNY and CDR2 SVGAGI (reference sequence). This CDR3 is 14 amino acids long. CDR3 sequence (DNA): TGTGCCAGCAGTTACCCGGACATTAACTATGGCTACACCTTC. Its translation is CASSYPDINYGYTF.

The chain couples TRBV5-1 to TRBJ1-1; D is perhaps TRBD1 (5 bases). The germline V gene encodes CDR1 SGHRS and CDR2 YFSETQ. The CDR3 sequence is 14 residues long. Between the trimmed V and J ends, which lost 4 bases and 5 bases, there was a span of 15 bases. The CDR3 region has the DNA TGCGCCAGCAGCGCTCTATCAGGGTCGACTGAAGCTTTCTTT. This encodes CASSALSGSTEAFF.

The gene calls are TRBV10-3 and TRBJ2-7, with TRBD1 identical over 7 bases. The J segment lost 0 bases and the V segment lost 3 bases, leaving 2 bases of the junction unmatched. The CDR3 length is 14 residues. CDR1 and CDR2 from the germline V gene are ENHRY and SYGVKD. The CDR3 sequence: CAISDRQGSYEQYF. CDR3 in DNA: TGTGCCATCAGTGATCGACAGGGCTCCTACGAGCAGTACTTC.

The gene calls are TRBV5-1 and TRBJ1-4; 11 bases are a match to TRBD1. This CDR3 spans 17 amino acids. Germline values: CDR1 SGHRS, CDR2 YFSETQ. The V gene end was trimmed by 3 bases and the J gene end by 0 bases; junction bases not matched to a gene: 4. The chain's CDR3 is CASSSGQGVSTNEKLFF. In DNA, the CDR3 is TGCGCCAGCAGCTCGGGACAGGGGGTTTCAACTAATGAAAAACTGTTTTTT.

This clone appeared a few times. The chain combines TRBV9 with TRBJ2-1; a possible D gene is TRBD2 (7 bases). Germline loops: CDR1 SGDLS, CDR2 YYNGEE. V was clipped by 0 bases and J by 2 bases, with 9 bases between them. The CDR3 is made up of 15 amino acids. The CDR3 protein is CASSVVGGAYNEQFF. In DNA, the CDR3 is TGTGCCAGCAGCGTAGTAGGGGGGGCCTACAATGAGCAGTTCTTC.

This CDR3 is CASSRQTHGNTIYF. Written as DNA, the CDR3 is TGTGCCAGCAGCAGACAGACACATGGAAACACCATATATTTT. The chain combines TRBV4-2 with TRBJ1-3, with a tentative D call TRBD1 (5 bases). V dropped 5 bases and J dropped 3 bases, with 11 bases sitting between them. The germline V gene has CDR1 LGHNA and CDR2 YNFKEQ. CDR3 size: 14 residues.

This chain uses TRBV5-1 with TRBJ1-2; D might be TRBD1 (6 bases). The CDR3 contains 13 residues. V lost 1 base and J 4 bases, leaving 8 bases between the germline ends. Germline CDR1 and CDR2: SGHRS and YFSETQ. The CDR3, as DNA: TGCGCCAGCAGCTTGCGGGGGGCCTATGGCTACACCTTC. It specifies CASSLRGAYGYTF.

The rearrangement links TRBV9 to TRBJ2-5; D is ambiguous. CDR1 and CDR2 (germline): SGDLS, YYNGEE. The V end lost 1 base, the J end lost 2 bases, and 6 bases lay between the germline ends. This CDR3 region has 13 residues. The CDR3 DNA reads TGTGCCAGCAGCGTAACACAACAAGAGACCCAGTACTTC. Translation gives CASSVTQQETQYF. Variable domain in full (rest from reference TRBV9 and TRBJ2-5): DSGVTQTPKHLITATGQRVTLRCSPRSGDLSVYWYQQSLDQGLQFLIQYYNGEERAKGNILERFSAQQFPDLHSELNLSSLELGDSALYFCASSVTQQETQYFGPGTRLLVL.